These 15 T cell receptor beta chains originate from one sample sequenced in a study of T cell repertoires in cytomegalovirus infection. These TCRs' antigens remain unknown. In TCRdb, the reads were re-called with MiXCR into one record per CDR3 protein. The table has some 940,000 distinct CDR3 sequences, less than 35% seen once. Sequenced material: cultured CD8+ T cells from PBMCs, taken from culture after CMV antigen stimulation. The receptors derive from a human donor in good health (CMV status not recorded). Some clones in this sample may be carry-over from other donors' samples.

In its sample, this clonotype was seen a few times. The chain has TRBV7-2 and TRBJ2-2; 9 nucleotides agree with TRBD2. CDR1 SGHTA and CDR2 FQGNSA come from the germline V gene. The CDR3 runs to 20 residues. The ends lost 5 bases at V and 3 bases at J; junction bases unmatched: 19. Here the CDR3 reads CASSPPSVAGDVFDTGELFF. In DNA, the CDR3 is TGTGCCAGCAGCCCCCCGTCGGTAGCGGGGGATGTTTTCGACACCGGGGAGCTGTTTTTT.

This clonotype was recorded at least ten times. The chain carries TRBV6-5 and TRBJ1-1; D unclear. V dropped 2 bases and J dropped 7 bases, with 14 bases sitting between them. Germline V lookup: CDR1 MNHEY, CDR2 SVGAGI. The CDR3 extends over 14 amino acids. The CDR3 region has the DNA TGTGCCAGCAGTTACGATCGTAAGGGCCTTGAAGCTTTCTTT. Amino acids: CASSYDRKGLEAFF.

Here the CDR3 DNA reads TGTGCCAGCAGTTCTCTCTACTCCTACGAGCAGTACGTC. Its translation is CASSSLYSYEQYV. V usage is TRBV28 and J usage is TRBJ2-7; D call uncertain. V dropped 4 bases and J dropped 0 bases, with 7 bases sitting between them. The CDR3 covers 13 residues. Germline lookup yields CDR1 MDHEN and CDR2 SYDVKM.

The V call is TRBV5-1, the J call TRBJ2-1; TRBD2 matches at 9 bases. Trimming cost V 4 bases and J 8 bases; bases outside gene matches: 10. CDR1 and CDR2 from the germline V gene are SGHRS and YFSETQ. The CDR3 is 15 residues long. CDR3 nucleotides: TGCGCCAGCAGCCCGGAGGCGGGGGGGCCTCATGAGCAGTTCTTC. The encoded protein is CASSPEAGGPHEQFF.

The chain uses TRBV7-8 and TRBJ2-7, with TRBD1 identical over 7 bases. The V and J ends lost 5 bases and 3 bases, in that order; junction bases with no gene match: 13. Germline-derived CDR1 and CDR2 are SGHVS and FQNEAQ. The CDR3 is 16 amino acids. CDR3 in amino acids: CASSSPATGENYEQYV. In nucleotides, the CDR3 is TGTGCCAGCAGCAGTCCCGCTACAGGGGAAAACTACGAGCAGTACGTC.

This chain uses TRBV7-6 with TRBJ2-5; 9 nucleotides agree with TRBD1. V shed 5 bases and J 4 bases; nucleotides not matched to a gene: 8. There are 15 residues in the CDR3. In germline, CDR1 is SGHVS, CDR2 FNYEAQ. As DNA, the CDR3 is TGTGCCAGCAGCCTATACAGGGGGCAAGGAGAGACCCAGTACTTC. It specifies CASSLYRGQGETQYF.

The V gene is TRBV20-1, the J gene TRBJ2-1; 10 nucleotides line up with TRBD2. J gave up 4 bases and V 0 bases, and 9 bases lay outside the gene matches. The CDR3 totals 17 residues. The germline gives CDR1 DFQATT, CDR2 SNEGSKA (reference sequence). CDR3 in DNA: TGCAGTGCTAGAGAAGGTCTAGCGGGGGAAGTATACAATGAGCAGTTCTTC. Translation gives CSAREGLAGEVYNEQFF.

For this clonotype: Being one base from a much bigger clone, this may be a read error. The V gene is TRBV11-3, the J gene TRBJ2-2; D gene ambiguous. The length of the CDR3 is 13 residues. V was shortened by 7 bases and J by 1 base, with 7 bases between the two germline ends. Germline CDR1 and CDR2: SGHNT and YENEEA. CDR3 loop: CASTSMNTGELFF. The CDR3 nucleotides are TGTGCCAGCACCTCGATGAACACCGGGGAGCTGTTTTTT.

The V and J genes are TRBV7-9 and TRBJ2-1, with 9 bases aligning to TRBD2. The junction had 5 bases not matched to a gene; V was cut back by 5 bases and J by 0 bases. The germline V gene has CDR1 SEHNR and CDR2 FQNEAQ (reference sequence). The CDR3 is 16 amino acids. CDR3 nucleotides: TGTGCCAGCAGCCGTCTGACTAGCGGCTCCTACAATGAGCAGTTCTTC. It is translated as CASSRLTSGSYNEQFF.

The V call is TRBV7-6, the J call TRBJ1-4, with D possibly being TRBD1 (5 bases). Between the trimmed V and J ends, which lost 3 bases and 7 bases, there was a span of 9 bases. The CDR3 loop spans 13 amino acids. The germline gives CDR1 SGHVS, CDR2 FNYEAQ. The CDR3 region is CASSLERGEKLFF. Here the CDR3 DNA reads TGTGCCAGCAGCTTGGAAAGGGGTGAAAAACTGTTTTTT.

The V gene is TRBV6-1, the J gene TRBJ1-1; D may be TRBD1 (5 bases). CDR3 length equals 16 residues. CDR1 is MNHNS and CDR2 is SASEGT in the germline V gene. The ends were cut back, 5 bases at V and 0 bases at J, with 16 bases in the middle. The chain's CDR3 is CASSSLSGGMNTEAFF. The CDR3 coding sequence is TGTGCCAGCAGTTCGCTTTCGGGGGGAATGAACACTGAAGCTTTCTTT.

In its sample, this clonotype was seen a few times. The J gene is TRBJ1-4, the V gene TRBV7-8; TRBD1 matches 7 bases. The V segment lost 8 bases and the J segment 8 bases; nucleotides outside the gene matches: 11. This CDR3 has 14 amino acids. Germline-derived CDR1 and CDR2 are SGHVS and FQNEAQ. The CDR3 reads CASAWTGPSEKLFF. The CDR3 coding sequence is TGTGCCAGCGCGTGGACAGGTCCCTCCGAAAAACTGTTTTTT.

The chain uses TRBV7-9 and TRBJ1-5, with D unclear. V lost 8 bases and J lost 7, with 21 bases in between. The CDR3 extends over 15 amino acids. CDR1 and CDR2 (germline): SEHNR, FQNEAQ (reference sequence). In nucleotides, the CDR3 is TGTGCCAGCTCGGAAACTGGAGGGATCGGGCAGCCCCAGCATTTT. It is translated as CASSETGGIGQPQHF.

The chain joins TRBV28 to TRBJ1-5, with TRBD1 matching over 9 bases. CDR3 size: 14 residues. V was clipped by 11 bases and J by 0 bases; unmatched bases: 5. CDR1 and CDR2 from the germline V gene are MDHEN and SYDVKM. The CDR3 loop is CALQGAYSNQPQHF. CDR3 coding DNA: TGTGCCCTACAGGGGGCTTATAGCAATCAGCCCCAGCATTTT. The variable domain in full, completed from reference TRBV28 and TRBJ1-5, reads DVKVTQSSRYLVKRTGEKVFLECVQDMDHENMFWYRQDPGLGLRLIYFSYDVKMKEKGDIPEGYSVSREKKERFSLILESASTNQTSMYLCALQGAYSNQPQHFGDGTRLSIL.

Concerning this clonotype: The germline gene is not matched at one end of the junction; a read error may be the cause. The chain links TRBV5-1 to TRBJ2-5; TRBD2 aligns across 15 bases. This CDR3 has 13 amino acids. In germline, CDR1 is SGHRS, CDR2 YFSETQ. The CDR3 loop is CASSQGTSGGLDF. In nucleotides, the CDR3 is TGCGCCAGCAGCCAAGGGACTAGCGGGGGGCTCGACTTC.